This passage covers 13 T cell receptor beta chains from one sample sequenced in a study of blood T cell repertoires in COVID-19. Libraries were prepared by immunoSEQ multiplex PCR; TCRdb keeps only in-frame clonotypes and omits some of them. The data show about 100,000 clones, about 90% seen once. The sequenced sample was peripheral blood. The receptors stem from an elderly man with acute or convalescent COVID-19.

This clone was observed once. This sequence joins TRBV7-2 and TRBJ1-3; 9 bases match TRBD1. V lost 7 bases and J lost 3; bases outside the gene matches: 7. CDR3 length: 15 residues. CDR1 is SGHTA, CDR2 FQGNSA, per germline. The DNA for the CDR3 is TGTGCCAGCAATCCACAGGGGGCGGTTGGAAACACCATATATTTT. Its protein is CASNPQGAVGNTIYF.

The chain combines TRBV5-1 with TRBJ1-1, with D perhaps matching TRBD1 (5 bases). The CDR3 has 15 residues. Germline CDR1 and CDR2: SGHRS and YFSETQ. The V end lost 4 bases, the J end lost 0 bases, and 13 bases lay between the germline ends. Here the CDR3 DNA reads TGCGCCAGCAGCCGAACGACAGACATGAACACTGAAGCTTTCTTT. Protein sequence: CASSRTTDMNTEAFF.

The V and J genes are TRBV11-3 and TRBJ2-5, with D tentatively TRBD2 (6 bases). Germline assignment: CDR1 SGHNT and CDR2 YENEEA. Between the trimmed V and J ends, which lost 0 bases and 4 bases, there was a span of 6 bases. The CDR3 loop spans 13 amino acids. CDR3 nucleotides: TGTGCCAGCAGCTTAGAAGCGGGAGAGACCCAGTACTTC. Translated: CASSLEAGETQYF.

This clone was counted once. This chain links TRBV19 with TRBJ2-5; tentative D call: TRBD1 (6 bases). Trimming took 7 bases from V and 3 from J, leaving 15 bases between them. Per germline, CDR1 LNHDA and CDR2 SQIVND (reference sequence). CDR3 size: 14 residues. The CDR3 loop reads CASKGRGLEETQYF. The CDR3 DNA sequence: TGTGCCAGTAAAGGCAGGGGTTTGGAAGAGACCCAGTACTTC.

The chain uses TRBV7-8 and TRBJ1-5, with D possibly matching TRBD1 (6 bases). The CDR3 has 17 amino acids. Germline V gene lookup returns CDR1 SGHVS and CDR2 FQNEAQ. V lost 0 bases and J lost 3, with 15 bases in between. In nucleotides, the CDR3 is TGTGCCAGCAGCTTAGCTTGGCTAAGGGGGTTCAATCAGCCCCAGCATTTT. Translation: CASSLAWLRGFNQPQHF.

The rearrangement uses TRBV11-3 and TRBJ2-7; 11 bases are a match to TRBD1. The CDR3 is made up of 16 amino acids. Germline loops: CDR1 SGHNT, CDR2 YENEEA. The trim removed 5 bases at V and 4 bases at J, leaving 10 bases unmatched. The CDR3 sequence: CASSIPGQGVYYEQYF. The DNA for the CDR3 is TGTGCCAGCAGCATTCCGGGACAGGGGGTGTATTACGAGCAGTACTTC.

J is TRBJ1-5 and V is TRBV19; 8 bases match TRBD1. V was clipped by 3 bases and J by 7 bases; unmatched bases: 8. CDR1 is LNHDA, CDR2 SQIVND, per germline (reference sequence). This CDR3 has 15 amino acids. Here the CDR3 reads CASSMGQVGRQPQHF. CDR3 sequence (DNA): TGTGCCAGTAGTATGGGACAGGTGGGCAGGCAGCCCCAGCATTTT.

Turning to this clone: An end of the junction does not agree with germline; a read error may underlie this. The V call is TRBV7-6, the J call TRBJ2-5; tentative D call: TRBD2 (5 bases). This CDR3 has 16 residues. From germline, CDR1 is SGHVS and CDR2 FNYEAQ. CDR3 sequence reads: CASSLAGSSPGETQYF. Here the CDR3 DNA reads TGTGCCAGCAGCCTAGCTGGGAGCTCCCCTGGAGAGACCCAGTACTTC.

This clone was observed once. The CDR3 reads CASSYVGPNTEAFF. Written as DNA, the CDR3 is TGTGCCAGCAGTTATGTGGGCCCGAACACTGAAGCTTTCTTT. J is TRBJ1-1 and V is TRBV6-5; no clear D. CDR1 MNHEY and CDR2 SVGAGI come from the germline V gene. V was trimmed by 3 bases and J by 1 base, leaving 9 bases between them. The CDR3 runs 14 residues.

The V and J genes are TRBV11-3 and TRBJ1-1, with 9 bases lining up with TRBD1. CDR1 and CDR2 (germline): SGHNT, YENEEA. V shed 5 bases and J 11 bases; nucleotides not matched to a gene: 6. The CDR3 length is 12 residues. Here the CDR3 DNA reads TGTGCCAGCAGCCGAGACAGGGGGGACGCTTTCTTT. It translates to CASSRDRGDAFF.

The genes are TRBV13 and TRBJ2-1, with a possible D match to TRBD2 (6 bases). Trimming took 6 bases from V and 0 from J, leaving 18 bases between them. Per the germline V gene, CDR1 is PRHDT and CDR2 is FYEKMQ (reference sequence). The CDR3 spans 17 residues. CDR3 coding DNA: TGTGCCAGCAGGGGGGGTGGGCCCCCGAGCTCCTACAATGAGCAGTTCTTC. Translated, it gives CASRGGGPPSSYNEQFF.

V is TRBV5-1 and J is TRBJ1-3, with TRBD1 matching over 7 bases. This CDR3 region has 16 residues. The germline gives CDR1 SGHRS, CDR2 YFSETQ. V shed 0 bases and J 0 bases; nucleotides not matched to a gene: 3. This CDR3 is CASSLGTGHSGNTIYF. The CDR3 DNA sequence: TGCGCCAGCAGCTTGGGGACAGGCCACTCTGGAAACACCATATATTTT. The full variable domain, completed using reference TRBV5-1 and TRBJ1-3, is KAGVTQTPRYLIKTRGQQVTLSCSPISGHRSVSWYQQTPGQGLQFLFEYFSETQRNKGNFPGRFSGRQFSNSRSEMNVSTLELGDSALYLCASSLGTGHSGNTIYFGEGSWLTVV.

A single count supports this clone. V and J are TRBV29-1 and TRBJ1-1, with D unresolved. The CDR3 consists of 13 residues. Germline V gives CDR1 SQVTM, CDR2 ANQGSEA. V lost 7 bases to trimming and J lost 1 base, with 13 bases between them. CDR3 DNA sequence: TGCAGCGCCCGGGGTCAGCCGAACACTGAAGCTTTCTTT. Translating gives CSARGQPNTEAFF.